This TCR beta chain was retrieved from a study of T cells after yellow fever vaccination. The ends lost 4 bases at V and 6 bases at J; junction bases unmatched: 13. Germline CDR1 SGHRS, CDR2 YFSETQ. The CDR3 loop spans 16 amino acids. There are many counts of this clonotype. Each CDR3 protein is one row after TCRdb ran MiXCR on the 5' RACE reads. Seen here are about 320,000 distinct CDR3 sequences, 4% to 5.5% observed once, and the top ten hold approximately 19%. The receptor was derived from a man aged 18-30 years who received the YFV17D yellow fever vaccine. The chain combines TRBV5-1 with TRBJ2-7; 10 nucleotides agree with TRBD1. Sequences were derived from PBMCs, sampled 15 days after the yellow fever booster vaccination. The CDR3 coding sequence is TGCGCCAGCAGCCCGGACCCCCGGACAGGGGGACGCGAGCAGTACTTC. Its translation is CASSPDPRTGGREQYF.